The clone carrying this T cell receptor beta chain turned up a few times. Its antigen is not identified. Per the germline V gene, CDR1 is LGHDT and CDR2 is YNNKEL (reference sequence). V lost 1 base and J 3 bases, leaving 19 bases between the germline ends. The CDR3 is 18 amino acids. 5'RACE with constant-segment primers yielded barcoded, UMI-tagged TCR alpha and TCR beta cDNA libraries. TCRdb analysed the 5' RACE reads with MiXCR anew, one entry per CDR3 protein. The table includes approximately 450,000 distinct CDR3 sequences, around a sixth detected once. This sample was taken from a study of T-cell memory formation after mild COVID-19. Study observations and caveats: Detection of some responders pre-infection suggested pre-existing cross-reactive memory T cells participated. Day 15 to 85 contracting clones showed balanced CD4/CD8; day 15 to 37 expanders favored CD4+. Contracting CD4+ clones were located mainly in CM and EM, and CD8+ clones in EMRA.

The chain uses TRBV3-1 and TRBJ2-1; D assignment may be TRBD1 or TRBD2 (6 bases each). This receptor was taken from an adult woman who had mild COVID-19 (a few samples of this study predate the infection). Cell type and time point are not known. Sequences were obtained from PBMCs or a T cell subset sorted from them (not recorded which). The chain's CDR3 is CASSQGLRGLLGYNEQFF. As DNA, the CDR3 is TGTGCCAGCAGCCAAGGTCTACGGGGGCTGTTAGGCTACAATGAGCAGTTCTTC.